Reported below is one TCR beta chain. This CDR3 is built from 15 residues. V gave up 3 bases and J gave up 6 bases; unmatched junction bases: 8. Germline V gene sequence: CDR1 SNHLY, CDR2 FYNNEI. These data belong to a study of T cell changes during pregnancy in multiple sclerosis. Data came from immunoSEQ multiplex PCR; TCRdb stores just in-frame clones and leaves some out. This table holds 40,000 to 65,000 clones, 85% to 95% found once. The chain uses TRBV2 and TRBJ1-5; 7 positions agree with TRBD1. Sequenced material: CD4+ T cells from peripheral blood mononuclear cells, taken in the third trimester of pregnancy. The clonotype comes from a female donor with multiple sclerosis, enrolled in a pregnancy study. The CDR3 bases are TGTGCCAGCAGTGAGGACAGGAACGGGGCTCAGCCCCAGCATTTT. Protein product: CASSEDRNGAQPQHF.